Listed below are T cell receptor beta chains from one sample, sequenced in a study of blood T cells in healthy people across ages. Each CDR3 protein gets one entry after TCRdb re-called the 5' RACE reads with MiXCR. The table lists 1.5 million to 2 million distinct CDR3 sequences, about 30% of them singletons. The sequencing sample was made of blood. The origin of the receptors is a woman aged 25 to 45 in good health. Both conserved end residues are part of each CDR3. The D gene is left open where the match is weak. A clone size is listed for some rows: how often the clone was seen (once, few, many), or a class if it is expanded.

D | size | J | V | CDR3 | DNA
. | . | TRBJ1-5 | TRBV7-9 | CASSERGDSNQPQHF | TGTGCCAGCAGCGAGAGGGGGGATAGCAATCAGCCCCAGCATTTT
TRBD2 | . | TRBJ2-7 | TRBV5-1 | CASSFLAESPEQYF | TGCGCCAGCAGCTTTCTAGCGGAGTCCCCGGAGCAGTACTTC
. | many | TRBJ2-6 | TRBV5-1 | CASSPGGSSSGANVLTF | TGCGCCAGCAGCCCTGGGGGGTCGTCCTCTGGGGCCAACGTCCTGACTTTC
. | few | TRBJ2-5 | TRBV12-3/TRBV12-4 | CASSCQEGETQYF | TGTGCCAGCAGTTGCCAGGAGGGAGAGACCCAGTACTTC
. | few | TRBJ2-7 | TRBV5-1 | CASSLTGVAYEQYF | TGCGCCAGCAGCTTAACGGGAGTCGCCTACGAGCAGTACTTC
TRBD1 | . | TRBJ2-3 | TRBV20-1 | CSALTGIRNTDTQYF | TGCAGTGCTTTGACAGGGATCCGAAACACAGATACGCAGTATTTT
. | few | TRBJ2-3 | TRBV20-1 | CSARSYTDTQYF | TGCAGTGCTAGATCATACACAGATACGCAGTATTTT
. | few | TRBJ2-1 | TRBV7-2 | CASSLGRPDEQFF | TGTGCCAGCAGCTTAGGACGTCCTGATGAGCAGTTCTTC
TRBD1 | . | TRBJ2-7 | TRBV2 | CASSEPGQGFHQYF | TGTGCCAGCAGTGAACCGGGACAGGGGTTTCATCAGTACTTC
. | many | TRBJ2-1 | TRBV20-1 | CSAARRINNEQFF | TGCAGTGCTGCTAGACGGATTAACAATGAGCAGTTCTTC
. | few | TRBJ1-1 | TRBV5-1 | CASSATVMNTEAFF | TGCGCCAGCAGCGCGACAGTGATGAACACTGAAGCTTTCTTT
. | once | TRBJ1-2 | TRBV27 | CASRPTGNNYGYTF | TGTGCCAGCAGACCTACAGGGAACAACTATGGCTACACCTTC
. | few | TRBJ2-7 | TRBV2 | CASALVKSEQYF | TGTGCCAGCGCTCTAGTAAAAAGCGAGCAGTACTTC
. | many | TRBJ2-5 | TRBV7-2 | CASSLVTGRYQETQYF | TGTGCCAGCAGCTTAGTGACAGGGAGGTATCAAGAGACCCAGTACTTC
. | few | TRBJ2-7 | TRBV6-5 | CASRYGVYPYEQYF | TGTGCCAGCAGGTACGGGGTTTATCCGTACGAGCAGTACTTC
. | . | TRBJ2-2 | TRBV6-1 | CASSGQWASGELFF | TGTGCCAGCAGCGGACAGTGGGCGTCGGGGGAGCTGTTTTTT
. | many | TRBJ2-5 | TRBV20-1 | CSAREMKASRTQYF | TGCAGTGCTAGAGAGATGAAAGCATCGAGGACCCAGTACTTC
TRBD2 | few | TRBJ2-7 | TRBV7-2 | CASSLVGLAEGYEQYF | TGTGCCAGCAGCTTAGTGGGACTAGCGGAGGGGTACGAGCAGTACTTC
. | few | TRBJ2-3 | TRBV11-2 | CASSLNTFSTDTQYF | TGTGCCAGCAGCTTAAACACCTTCAGCACAGATACGCAGTATTTT
. | . | TRBJ2-1 | TRBV20-1 | CSASRDPASDEQFF | TGCAGTGCTAGTCGAGACCCCGCTTCCGATGAGCAGTTCTTC
TRBD1 | few | TRBJ1-2 | TRBV20-1 | CSARARTGYGYTF | TGCAGTGCTAGAGCTCGGACAGGGTATGGCTACACCTTC
. | . | TRBJ2-5 | TRBV2 | CASSERVSGQETQYF | TGTGCCAGCAGTGAACGGGTGTCAGGGCAGGAGACCCAGTACTTC
. | few | TRBJ2-1 | TRBV18 | CASSPMARGVNEQFF | TGTGCCAGCTCACCAATGGCACGAGGAGTCAATGAGCAGTTCTTC
TRBD2 | few | TRBJ2-1 | TRBV15 | CATSSGTSEMNEQFF | TGTGCCACCAGCAGCGGGACTAGCGAAATGAATGAGCAGTTCTTC
. | few | TRBJ2-5 | TRBV7-2 | CASSLVPGMETQYF | TGTGCCAGCAGCTTAGTCCCGGGAATGGAGACCCAGTACTTC
TRBD1 | . | TRBJ2-3 | TRBV18 | CASSSGQGRTDTRYF | TGTGCCAGCTCATCGGGACAGGGCAGAACAGATACGCGGTATTTT
. | . | TRBJ2-7 | TRBV3-1 | CASSQDRGTVQREQYF | TGTGCCAGCAGCCAAGATCGGGGGACTGTGCAGAGGGAGCAGTACTTC
. | . | TRBJ1-2 | TRBV6-5 | CASSYSLNRNYGYTF | TGTGCCAGCAGTTACTCTCTTAACCGTAACTATGGCTACACCTTC
. | many | TRBJ2-1 | TRBV20-1 | CSASRGGPWNEQFF | TGCAGTGCTAGTAGGGGGGGGCCTTGGAATGAGCAGTTCTTC
TRBD2 | once | TRBJ2-1 | TRBV6-1 | CVSSGTSGGADEQFF | TGTGTCAGCAGCGGGACTAGCGGGGGGGCCGATGAGCAGTTCTTC
. | few | TRBJ1-1 | TRBV29-1 | CSVGGRVIEAFF | TGCAGCGTTGGGGGCAGGGTTATTGAAGCTTTCTTT
TRBD1 | few | TRBJ2-5 | TRBV7-9 | CASSHTRTGKLRETQYF | TGTGCCAGCAGCCATACACGGACAGGGAAGTTGCGAGAGACCCAGTACTTC
TRBD2 | . | TRBJ2-7 | TRBV7-2 | CASSLLGLAGGYEQYF | TGTGCCAGCAGCTTACTAGGACTAGCGGGAGGGTACGAGCAGTACTTC
. | . | TRBJ2-1 | TRBV5-1 | CASSPEGGALNNEQFF | TGCGCCAGCAGCCCTGAGGGGGGGGCCTTAAACAATGAGCAGTTCTTC
TRBD2 | . | TRBJ2-7 | TRBV12-3/TRBV12-4 | CASSPDPPGGDEQYF | TGTGCCAGCAGCCCTGACCCCCCCGGGGGGGACGAGCAGTACTTC
. | . | TRBJ1-1 | TRBV5-1 | CASSLATGPVTEAFF | TGCGCCAGCAGCTTGGCCACGGGCCCGGTTACTGAAGCTTTCTTT
TRBD2 | few | TRBJ2-3 | TRBV10-1 | CASSESVAGHTDTQYF | TGCGCCAGCAGTGAGTCGGTAGCGGGGCACACAGATACGCAGTATTTT
TRBD2 | . | TRBJ2-1 | TRBV6-5 | CAGSKTSGRYNEQFF | TGTGCCGGCAGCAAGACTAGCGGGAGGTACAATGAGCAGTTCTTC